The rows below give T cell receptor beta chains drawn from one sample of a study of patients and donors after allogeneic stem cell transplantation. Using its own MiXCR run on the RT-PCR reads, TCRdb lists one record per CDR3 protein. The sample lists over 200,000 distinct CDR3 sequences; less than 50% were seen once. The sequenced sample consisted of blood, either unsorted or a sorted T cell fraction (not recorded which). Receptors originate from a human donor who was either an allogeneic HSCT recipient or a stem cell or donor lymphocyte infusion donor (not recorded which). It is not recorded whose cells these are; they may come from a transplant donor. CDR3s include the opening cysteine and the closing phenylalanine or tryptophan. Each record gives: V gene, clone size, D gene, J gene, CDR3 DNA, CDR3 protein. The D gene is left open where the match is weak. For some rows the clone size is stated as once, few or many, or as a class when expanded; others skip it.

v_gene: TRBV11-3; abundance: once; d_gene: -; j_gene: TRBJ2-2; CDR3nt: TGTGCCAGCAGCTTAGATCTGACCGGGGAGCTGTTTTTT; CDR3aa: CASSLDLTGELFF
v_gene: TRBV27; abundance: -; d_gene: -; j_gene: TRBJ2-5; CDR3nt: TGTGCCAGCAGTCCAAACTCGGGACTTAAGTACTTC; CDR3aa: CASSPNSGLKYF
v_gene: TRBV12-3/TRBV12-4; abundance: few; d_gene: -; j_gene: TRBJ1-1; CDR3nt: TGTGCCAGCAGCCAAACACCGGGGGCAAGAACTGAAGCTTTCTTT; CDR3aa: CASSQTPGARTEAFF
v_gene: TRBV29-1; abundance: -; d_gene: TRBD1; j_gene: TRBJ2-2; CDR3nt: TGCAGCGCGCTGGGACAGGTTAACACCGGGGAGCTGTTTTTT; CDR3aa: CSALGQVNTGELFF
v_gene: TRBV12-3/TRBV12-4; abundance: few; d_gene: -; j_gene: TRBJ2-1; CDR3nt: TGTGCCACCTCCCTCAATGGCGATGAGCAGTTCTTC; CDR3aa: CATSLNGDEQFF
v_gene: TRBV10-3; abundance: few; d_gene: TRBD1; j_gene: TRBJ1-6; CDR3nt: TGTGCCATCAGTGATCCGGGACAGGGGAATTCACCCCTCCACTTT; CDR3aa: CAISDPGQGNSPLHF
v_gene: TRBV25-1; abundance: -; d_gene: TRBD2; j_gene: TRBJ2-2; CDR3nt: TGTGCCAGCAGTGAATTGGGTAGCGGGGGGCCGAACACCGGGGAGCTGTTTTTT; CDR3aa: CASSELGSGGPNTGELFF
v_gene: TRBV20-1; abundance: few; d_gene: -; j_gene: TRBJ2-7; CDR3nt: TGCAGTGCTAGGCCCCCCTTTCGTCCCAGGGGCTACGAGCAGTACTTC; CDR3aa: CSARPPFRPRGYEQYF
v_gene: TRBV7-7; abundance: -; d_gene: TRBD2; j_gene: TRBJ2-5; CDR3nt: TGTGCCAGCAGCCCTCTAGCGGGGGTCCAAGAGACCCAGTACTTC; CDR3aa: CASSPLAGVQETQYF
v_gene: TRBV7-8; abundance: few; d_gene: -; j_gene: TRBJ1-2; CDR3nt: TGTGCCAGCAGCTTAGCGGGAGGGACCTATGGCTACACCTTC; CDR3aa: CASSLAGGTYGYTF
v_gene: TRBV29-1; abundance: few; d_gene: -; j_gene: TRBJ1-2; CDR3nt: TGCAGCGTTGAAATCCGGTCCAGGCCAGCTAACTATGGCTACACCTTC; CDR3aa: CSVEIRSRPANYGYTF
v_gene: TRBV5-1; abundance: -; d_gene: -; j_gene: TRBJ1-2; CDR3nt: TGCGCCAGCAGCCCTCAGGCGGGGGGCTACACCTTC; CDR3aa: CASSPQAGGYTF
v_gene: TRBV4-3; abundance: few; d_gene: -; j_gene: TRBJ1-4; CDR3nt: TGCGCCAGCAGCCAAACACGACAGAATGAAAAACTGTTTTTT; CDR3aa: CASSQTRQNEKLFF
v_gene: TRBV10-3; abundance: few; d_gene: -; j_gene: TRBJ1-1; CDR3nt: TGTGCCATCAGTGAGGGCGGGCCGAACACTGAAGCTTTCTTT; CDR3aa: CAISEGGPNTEAFF
v_gene: TRBV5-1; abundance: few; d_gene: TRBD1; j_gene: TRBJ1-4; CDR3nt: TGCGCCAGCAGCTTGGATACAGGGGTTGAAAAACTGTTTTTT; CDR3aa: CASSLDTGVEKLFF
v_gene: TRBV7-8; abundance: once; d_gene: -; j_gene: TRBJ1-1; CDR3nt: TGTGCCAGCAGCTTATCCAGGCTTGTAAGCCGCAGCACTGAAGCTTTCTTT; CDR3aa: CASSLSRLVSRSTEAFF
v_gene: TRBV6-1; abundance: -; d_gene: -; j_gene: TRBJ1-1; CDR3nt: TGTGCCAGCAGTGAGTCTTTGATGAACACTGAAGCTTTCTTT; CDR3aa: CASSESLMNTEAFF
v_gene: TRBV7-2; abundance: once; d_gene: TRBD1; j_gene: TRBJ2-5; CDR3nt: TGTGCCAGCAGCCCAGGGGGCGCAGGGACCCAGTACTTC; CDR3aa: CASSPGGAGTQYF
v_gene: TRBV6-6; abundance: -; d_gene: -; j_gene: TRBJ2-7; CDR3nt: TGTGCCAGCAGCAGACTCTCTACCTACGAGCAGTACTTC; CDR3aa: CASSRLSTYEQYF
v_gene: TRBV7-2; abundance: -; d_gene: TRBD1; j_gene: TRBJ2-1; CDR3nt: TGTGCCAGCAGCGGCAACAGGGGCCATGAGCAGTTCTTC; CDR3aa: CASSGNRGHEQFF
v_gene: TRBV7-8; abundance: -; d_gene: -; j_gene: TRBJ2-1; CDR3nt: TGTGCCAGCGGTTCCTACAATGAGCAGTTCTTC; CDR3aa: CASGSYNEQFF
v_gene: TRBV15; abundance: few; d_gene: -; j_gene: TRBJ1-4; CDR3nt: TGTGCCACCAGCAGAGATGGTTCCCAGGGGAACGAAAAACTGTTTTTT; CDR3aa: CATSRDGSQGNEKLFF
v_gene: TRBV2; abundance: -; d_gene: -; j_gene: TRBJ2-7; CDR3nt: TGTGCCAGCAGTGAGTTTGAACAGGTCCCCTACGAGCAGTACTTC; CDR3aa: CASSEFEQVPYEQYF
v_gene: TRBV12-3/TRBV12-4; abundance: -; d_gene: TRBD1; j_gene: TRBJ1-2; CDR3nt: TGTGCCAGCAGTTTCGGGGGCGGACAGGGCGTAGGCTATGGCTACACCTTC; CDR3aa: CASSFGGGQGVGYGYTF
v_gene: TRBV5-1; abundance: -; d_gene: -; j_gene: TRBJ2-2; CDR3nt: TGCGCCAGCAGCCCAACGGGACAGAACACCGGGGAGCTGTTTTTT; CDR3aa: CASSPTGQNTGELFF
v_gene: TRBV29-1; abundance: many; d_gene: -; j_gene: TRBJ1-3; CDR3nt: TGCAGCGTTGGGGGGGGCGCTGGAAACACCATATATTTT; CDR3aa: CSVGGGAGNTIYF
v_gene: TRBV3-1; abundance: -; d_gene: -; j_gene: TRBJ2-4; CDR3nt: TGTGCCAGCAGCCAAAGGGGGGGCATTCAGTACTTC; CDR3aa: CASSQRGGIQYF
v_gene: TRBV3-1; abundance: -; d_gene: -; j_gene: TRBJ2-5; CDR3nt: TGTGCCAGCACCGTTACCCCGGGGGCATCAGAGACCCAGTACTTC; CDR3aa: CASTVTPGASETQYF
v_gene: TRBV2; abundance: -; d_gene: -; j_gene: TRBJ2-5; CDR3nt: TGTGCCAGCAGTGAGGGGACTCTAAAAGAGACCCAGTACTTC; CDR3aa: CASSEGTLKETQYF
v_gene: TRBV29-1; abundance: once; d_gene: TRBD2; j_gene: TRBJ2-7; CDR3nt: TGCAGCGTTGAAGTTTTAGCGGGGGGGCCTTACGAGCAGTACTTC; CDR3aa: CSVEVLAGGPYEQYF
v_gene: TRBV7-8; abundance: -; d_gene: TRBD2; j_gene: TRBJ2-5; CDR3nt: TGTGCCAGCAGCTTCCCACGGGGGGGTGAGACCCAGTACTTC; CDR3aa: CASSFPRGGETQYF
v_gene: TRBV5-1; abundance: -; d_gene: TRBD2; j_gene: TRBJ2-3; CDR3nt: TGCGCCAGCAGCTTGCTAGTCCAGCGGGGGGCCACAGATACGCAGTATTTT; CDR3aa: CASSLLVQRGATDTQYF
v_gene: TRBV20-1; abundance: -; d_gene: -; j_gene: TRBJ1-6; CDR3nt: TGCAGTGCTCCCGACGGGTGGGATAATTCACCCCTCCACTTT; CDR3aa: CSAPDGWDNSPLHF